The present TCR beta chain was sequenced within a study of T cell repertoires in cytomegalovirus infection. Each CDR3 protein is one row after TCRdb ran MiXCR on the reads. The table has roughly 120,000 distinct CDR3 sequences, 32% seen once; the top ten hold under 65%. The CDR3 has 18 amino acids. V lost 1 base to trimming and J lost 4 bases; unmatched junction nucleotides: 10. From germline, CDR1 is SGHTA and CDR2 FQGNSA. This clonotype was seen more than once but under ten times. Its antigen is not identified. Material: CD8+ T cells from cultured PBMCs, obtained from culture after CMV antigen stimulation. This sequence originates from a human donor in good health (CMV status not recorded). Some clones in this sample may be carry-over from other donors' samples. The rearrangement joins TRBV7-2 to TRBJ2-3; 11 bases agree with TRBD2. CDR3 sequence: CASSLGLAGGIGADTQYF. The CDR3 coding sequence is TGTGCCAGCAGCTTAGGGCTAGCGGGGGGAATTGGCGCAGATACGCAGTATTTT.